This is a list of T cell receptor beta chains from one sample in a study of blood T cell repertoires in COVID-19. The table came from immunoSEQ multiplex PCR; TCRdb's copy has only in-frame clones and leaves some out. Among 35,000 to 45,000 clones listed, 70% to 90% were seen once. Sequencing was done on a sample of peripheral blood. These receptors originate from a human donor in a cohort sampled during active COVID-19. CDR3s include the opening cysteine and the closing phenylalanine or tryptophan. A D gene is named only where the DNA matches it firmly. Clone size is stated in some rows and not others, as once, few, many or a class when expanded.

clone size	V gene	J gene	D gene	CDR3 protein	CDR3 DNA
NA	TRBV7-6	TRBJ2-1	TRBD1	CASSFITGDSSYNEQFF	TGTGCCAGCAGCTTCATTACAGGGGATAGCTCCTACAATGAGCAGTTCTTC
few	TRBV7-3	TRBJ1-2	NA	CASSLKPAGAGYGYTF	TGTGCCAGCAGCTTAAAACCGGCGGGGGCTGGATATGGCTACACCTTC
NA	TRBV2	TRBJ2-3	TRBD2	CASRLAGSADTQYF	TGTGCCAGCAGACTAGCGGGCTCCGCAGATACGCAGTATTTT
NA	TRBV10-1	TRBJ1-5	NA	CASRQGWLLNLLANQPQHF	TGCGCCAGCAGGCAGGGGTGGCTCTTAAACCTATTAGCCAATCAGCCCCAGCATTTT
NA	TRBV5-1	TRBJ2-7	TRBD2	CASSVGGGHYEQYF	TGCGCCAGCAGTGTGGGCGGGGGGCACTACGAGCAGTACTTC
NA	TRBV11-2	TRBJ2-5	NA	CASSLGTRVGRQETQYF	TGTGCCAGCAGCTTGGGTACCAGGGTAGGACGACAAGAGACCCAGTACTTC
once	TRBV4-1	TRBJ1-1	TRBD1	CASRQTGGRDSATEAFF	TGCGCCAGCAGACAAACAGGGGGCAGAGATAGTGCGACTGAAGCTTTCTTT
NA	TRBV7-9	TRBJ2-6	TRBD1	CASSSYGQATGANVLTF	TGTGCCAGCAGCTCGTACGGACAGGCGACTGGGGCCAACGTCCTGACTTTC
once	TRBV3-1/TRBV3-2	TRBJ1-1	NA	CASSQEAGIRAAFF	TGTGCCAGCAGCCAAGAAGCAGGGATTAGGGCAGCTTTCTTT
NA	TRBV7-6	TRBJ2-3	NA	CASSPPGLDTQYF	TGTGCCAGCAGCCCTCCGGGACTCGATACGCAGTATTTT
NA	TRBV19	TRBJ2-1	NA	CASRTESYQFF	TGTGCCAGTAGGACAGAAAGTTACCAGTTCTTC
NA	TRBV29-1	TRBJ1-2	NA	CSVGSGGGYTF	TGCAGCGTTGGGTCCGGGGGTGGCTACACCTTC
NA	TRBV7-9	TRBJ2-7	TRBD1	CASKKGGTGGRDEQYF	TGTGCCAGCAAAAAGGGTGGAACAGGGGGACGGGACGAGCAGTACTTC
NA	TRBV10-3	TRBJ2-2	NA	CAISESGVPNTGELFF	TGTGCCATCAGTGAGTCCGGGGTCCCGAACACCGGGGAGCTGTTTTTT
NA	TRBV18	TRBJ1-4	NA	CASSPGLNEKLFF	TGTGCCAGCTCACCGGGACTTAATGAAAAACTGTTTTTT
once	TRBV6-5	TRBJ1-2	NA	CASVGGRGYGYTF	TGTGCCAGCGTAGGGGGTCGAGGCTATGGCTACACCTTC
NA	TRBV19	TRBJ1-2	TRBD1	CASSIAGQGGSRGYTF	TGTGCCAGTAGTATTGCTGGACAGGGAGGATCCCGTGGCTACACCTTC
NA	TRBV5-1	TRBJ1-3	TRBD1	CASSLGGTGASGNTIYF	TGCGCCAGCAGCTTGGGGGGCACAGGGGCATCTGGAAACACCATATATTTT
NA	TRBV5-1	TRBJ2-7	TRBD2	CASSSLAGDAYEQYF	TGCGCCAGCAGCTCCCTAGCGGGGGATGCCTACGAGCAGTACTTC
NA	TRBV7-9	TRBJ2-1	TRBD1	CASSSGGQGLYNEQFF	TGTGCCAGCAGCTCGGGGGGACAGGGGCTCTACAATGAGCAGTTCTTC
NA	TRBV2	TRBJ1-1	TRBD1	CASQTGGRTEAFF	TGTGCCAGCCAGACAGGGGGTCGGACTGAAGCTTTCTTT
NA	TRBV14	TRBJ2-5	NA	CASSQESETQYF	TGTGCCAGCAGCCAAGAGTCGGAGACCCAGTACTTC
once	TRBV3-1/TRBV3-2	TRBJ2-5	TRBD2	CASSQGTSGDRETQYF	TGTGCCAGCAGCCAAGGGACTAGCGGGGACAGGGAGACCCAGTACTTC
NA	TRBV5-6	TRBJ1-5	TRBD1	CASSLAGTAKQPQHF	TGTGCCAGCAGCTTGGCCGGGACAGCAAAACAGCCCCAGCATTTT
NA	TRBV7-8	TRBJ2-1	TRBD2	CASSLKTSGYNEQFF	TGTGCCAGCAGCTTAAAGACTAGCGGTTACAATGAGCAGTTCTTC
NA	TRBV7-6	TRBJ1-1	TRBD1	CASSPGTGETEAFF	TGTGCCAGCAGCCCCGGGACAGGGGAGACTGAAGCTTTCTTT
NA	TRBV18	TRBJ1-4	TRBD1	CASSPGQGGEKLFF	TGTGCCAGCTCACCGGGACAGGGAGGGGAAAAACTGTTTTTT
NA	TRBV27	TRBJ1-6	NA	CASSSRGSNSPLHF	TGTGCCAGCAGTTCCCGTGGGAGTAATTCACCCCTCCACTTT
NA	TRBV3-1/TRBV3-2	TRBJ1-1	TRBD1	CASSQTGGERAFF	TGTGCCAGCAGCCAAACAGGGGGTGAGCGAGCTTTCTTT
NA	TRBV6-2/TRBV6-3	TRBJ2-1	TRBD2	CASSPGTSGDYNEQFF	TGTGCCAGCAGTCCCGGGACTAGCGGGGATTACAATGAGCAGTTCTTC
NA	TRBV19	TRBJ2-1	TRBD2	CASSVTSGALTYNEQFF	TGTGCCAGTAGTGTGACTAGCGGGGCTCTTACATACAATGAGCAGTTCTTC
few	TRBV7-9	TRBJ1-4	NA	CASSYTGATNEKLFF	TGTGCCAGCAGCTACACAGGAGCAACTAATGAAAAACTGTTTTTT
NA	TRBV18	TRBJ1-1	NA	CASSLQGEWNTEAFF	TGTGCCAGCTCACTCCAAGGGGAATGGAACACTGAAGCTTTCTTT
NA	TRBV7-7	TRBJ2-7	NA	CASSLRQGGPYEQYF	TGTGCTAGCAGCTTACGACAGGGAGGACCCTACGAGCAGTACTTC
NA	TRBV10-3	TRBJ2-6	TRBD2	CAIRAGVLSGANVLTF	TGTGCCATCAGGGCGGGGGTCCTCTCTGGGGCCAACGTCCTGACTTTC
NA	TRBV12-3/TRBV12-4	TRBJ1-1	TRBD1	CASIIRTGARAFF	TGTGCCAGCATTATCCGGACAGGGGCCAGGGCTTTCTTT
NA	TRBV7-9	TRBJ2-7	NA	CASSLAQMISYEQYF	TGTGCCAGCAGCTTGGCTCAGATGATTTCCTACGAGCAGTACTTC
NA	TRBV11-3	TRBJ2-7	NA	CASSLLQGDVSYEQYF	TGTGCCAGCAGCTTACTACAGGGAGATGTTTCCTACGAGCAGTACTTC
NA	TRBV5-1	TRBJ1-5	NA	CASSPGDGINQPQHF	TGCGCCAGCAGCCCAGGGGACGGTATAAATCAGCCCCAGCATTTT
NA	TRBV12-5	TRBJ2-7	TRBD1	CASGSRQGYEQYF	TGTGCTAGTGGTTCCCGACAGGGCTACGAGCAGTACTTC
NA	TRBV18	TRBJ2-5	NA	CASSPPVAGRQETQYF	TGTGCCAGCTCACCACCGGTCGCGGGAAGGCAAGAGACCCAGTACTTC
NA	TRBV5-8	TRBJ2-5	TRBD2	CASNRRGGETQYF	TGTGCCAGCAACCGCCGCGGGGGGGAGACCCAGTACTTC
NA	TRBV27	TRBJ2-1	NA	CASSLGGMGRFF	TGTGCCAGCAGTTTAGGCGGAATGGGGAGGTTCTTC
NA	TRBV4-2	TRBJ2-7	NA	CASSQEDSSYEQYF	TGTGCCAGCAGCCAAGAGGACAGCTCCTACGAGCAGTACTTC
NA	TRBV5-1	TRBJ2-1	TRBD1	CASSEGTGLYNEQFF	TGCGCCAGCAGCGAGGGGACAGGGTTGTACAATGAGCAGTTCTTC
NA	TRBV19	TRBJ2-7	TRBD1	CASSATTGVNEQYF	TGTGCCAGTAGTGCTACGACAGGGGTCAACGAGCAGTACTTC
few	TRBV19	TRBJ1-1	NA	CASSIGARRSERGSTEAFF	TGTGCCAGTAGTATAGGCGCAAGGAGGAGTGAGAGGGGGAGCACTGAAGCTTTCTTT
few	TRBV7-8	TRBJ2-5	TRBD2	CASSLALTSGGAEETQYF	TGTGCCAGCAGCTTAGCCCTGACTAGCGGGGGGGCCGAAGAGACCCAGTACTTC
NA	TRBV7-3	TRBJ1-1	NA	CASSRGTFAEAFF	TGTGCCAGCAGCCGAGGGACATTCGCTGAAGCTTTCTTT
NA	TRBV5-1	TRBJ2-5	TRBD1	CASSLGNRGRGETQYF	TGCGCCAGCAGCTTGGGGAACAGGGGGCGCGGGGAGACCCAGTACTTC
NA	TRBV27	TRBJ1-3	NA	CASRGGEKGGNTIYF	TGTGCCAGCAGGGGGGGGGAAAAGGGCGGAAACACCATATATTTT
NA	TRBV5-4	TRBJ1-3	TRBD1	CATGTGDSGNTIYF	TGTGCCACCGGGACAGGGGACTCTGGAAACACCATATATTTT
NA	TRBV19	TRBJ2-3	NA	CASSIGGIGGRVTQYF	TGTGCCAGTAGTATCGGTGGGATCGGGGGGCGGGTTACGCAGTATTTT
NA	TRBV5-1	TRBJ1-1	TRBD1	CASSLGTGVNTEAFF	TGCGCCAGCAGCTTGGGCACAGGGGTGAACACTGAAGCTTTCTTT